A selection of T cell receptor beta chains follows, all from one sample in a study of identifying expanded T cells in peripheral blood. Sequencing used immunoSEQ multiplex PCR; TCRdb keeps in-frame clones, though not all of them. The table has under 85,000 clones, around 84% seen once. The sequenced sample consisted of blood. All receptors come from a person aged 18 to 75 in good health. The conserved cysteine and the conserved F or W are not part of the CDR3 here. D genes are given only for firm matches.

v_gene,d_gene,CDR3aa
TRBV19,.,ASSIDRQIEAF
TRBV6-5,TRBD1,ASSRYRGKSYEQY
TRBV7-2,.,ASSPGRLSYEQY
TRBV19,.,ASSMATAGHVYT
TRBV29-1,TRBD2,SVEAGGRALLYNEQF
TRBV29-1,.,SVEVRMSSGANVLT
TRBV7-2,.,ASSAQVIVETQY
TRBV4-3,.,ASSPDYFREGPQY
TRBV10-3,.,AISELGGVQEKLF
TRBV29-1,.,SVEWTDTQY
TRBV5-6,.,ASSNNFGSGKEDEQY
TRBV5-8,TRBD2,ASSSGGRLVGEQY
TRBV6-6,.,ASSTAFTDEQY
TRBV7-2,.,ASSRGGRGMNTEAF
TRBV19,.,ASSIQGTDTQY
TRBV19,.,ASSIRRGDYEQY
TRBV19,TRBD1,ASRVTGGLNQPQH
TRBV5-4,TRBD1,ASSPGQEQPQH
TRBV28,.,ASRTSGGANVLT
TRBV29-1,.,SVAQGMNTEAF
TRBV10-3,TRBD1,AISGIRTGEPRIEAAF
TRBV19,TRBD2,ASSEVREYNEQF
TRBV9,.,ASSDPITGELF
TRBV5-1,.,ASSLSSQGNEKLF
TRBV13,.,ASSQGDSRGTDTQY
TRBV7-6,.,ASSLAGRGVAEAF
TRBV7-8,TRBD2,ASSSRGEAGVDTQY